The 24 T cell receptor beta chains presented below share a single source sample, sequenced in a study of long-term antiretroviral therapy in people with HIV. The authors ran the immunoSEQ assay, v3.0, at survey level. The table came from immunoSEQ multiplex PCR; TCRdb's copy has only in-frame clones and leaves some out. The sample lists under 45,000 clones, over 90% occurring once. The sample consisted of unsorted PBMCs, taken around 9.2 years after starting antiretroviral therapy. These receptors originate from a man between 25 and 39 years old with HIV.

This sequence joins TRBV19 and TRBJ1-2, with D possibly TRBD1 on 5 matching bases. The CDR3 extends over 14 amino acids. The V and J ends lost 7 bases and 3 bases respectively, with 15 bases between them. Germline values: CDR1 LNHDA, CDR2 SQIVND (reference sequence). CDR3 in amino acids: CASTRSGADYGYTF. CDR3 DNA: TGTGCCAGTACCCGGTCCGGGGCGGACTATGGCTACACCTTC.

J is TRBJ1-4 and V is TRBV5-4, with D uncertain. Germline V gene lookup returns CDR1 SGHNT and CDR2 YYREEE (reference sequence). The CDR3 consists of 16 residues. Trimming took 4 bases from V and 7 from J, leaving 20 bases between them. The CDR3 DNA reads TGTGCCAGCAGCCTAGGCAGTTATAGGTCGGGTGAAAAACTGTTTTTT. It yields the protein CASSLGSYRSGEKLFF.

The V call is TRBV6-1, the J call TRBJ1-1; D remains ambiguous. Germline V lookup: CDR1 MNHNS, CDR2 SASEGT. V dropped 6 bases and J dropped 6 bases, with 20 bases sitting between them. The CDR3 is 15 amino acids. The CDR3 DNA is TGTGCCAGCAGCGCCCTTCGAGGAAGGGAGGCTGAAGCTTTCTTT. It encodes CASSALRGREAEAFF.

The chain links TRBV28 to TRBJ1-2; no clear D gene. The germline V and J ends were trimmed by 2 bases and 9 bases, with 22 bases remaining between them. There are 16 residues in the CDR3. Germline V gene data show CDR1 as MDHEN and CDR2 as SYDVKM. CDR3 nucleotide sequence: TGTGCCAGCAGTTTAACAGCCCTTGGACCCCCATGGAGCTACACCTTC. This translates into CASSLTALGPPWSYTF.

The CDR3 sequence: CASSPGDRLAKNIQYF. CDR3 DNA: TGTGCCAGCAGCCCGGGGGACAGGTTAGCCAAAAACATTCAGTACTTC. The chain joins TRBV5-8 to TRBJ2-4; 8 bases fit TRBD1. V lost 4 bases to trimming and J lost 0 bases; unmatched junction nucleotides: 6. Germline V CDR1 and CDR2: SGHTS, YDEGEE. The CDR3 has 16 residues.

The CDR3 DNA sequence: TGTGCCAGCAGCTTGGGGGCAGCCCAAGAGACCCAGTACTTC. It translates to CASSLGAAQETQYF. This chain joins TRBV5-8 and TRBJ2-5, with D hard to call. Trimming removed 0 bases from V and 1 base from J, with 7 bases in between. The CDR3 runs 14 residues. Per the germline V gene, CDR1 is SGHTS and CDR2 is YDEGEE.

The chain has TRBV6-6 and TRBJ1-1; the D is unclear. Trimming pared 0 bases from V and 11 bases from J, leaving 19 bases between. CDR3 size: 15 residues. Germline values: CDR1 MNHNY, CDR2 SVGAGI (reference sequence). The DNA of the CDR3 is TGTGCCAGCAGTTACTCGATCGGCAGCCCCTATGGTGCTTTCTTT. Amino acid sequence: CASSYSIGSPYGAFF.

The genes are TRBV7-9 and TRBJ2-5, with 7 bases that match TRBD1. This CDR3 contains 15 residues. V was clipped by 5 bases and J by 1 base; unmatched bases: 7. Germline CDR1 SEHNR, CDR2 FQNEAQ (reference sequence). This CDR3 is CASSILRDSQETQYF. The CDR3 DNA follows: TGTGCCAGCAGCATACTACGGGACAGCCAAGAGACCCAGTACTTC. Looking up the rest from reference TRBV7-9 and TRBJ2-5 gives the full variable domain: DTGVSQNPRHKITKRGQNVTFRCDPISEHNRLYWYRQTLGQGPEFLTYFQNEAQLEKSRLLSDRFSAERPKGSFSTLEIQRTEQGDSAMYLCASSILRDSQETQYFGPGTRLLVL.

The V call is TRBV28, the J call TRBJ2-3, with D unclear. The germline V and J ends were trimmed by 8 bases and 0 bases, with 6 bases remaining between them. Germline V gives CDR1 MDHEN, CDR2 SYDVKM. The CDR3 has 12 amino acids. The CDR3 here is CASGQSTDTQYF. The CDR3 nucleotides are TGTGCCAGCGGGCAGAGCACAGATACGCAGTATTTT.

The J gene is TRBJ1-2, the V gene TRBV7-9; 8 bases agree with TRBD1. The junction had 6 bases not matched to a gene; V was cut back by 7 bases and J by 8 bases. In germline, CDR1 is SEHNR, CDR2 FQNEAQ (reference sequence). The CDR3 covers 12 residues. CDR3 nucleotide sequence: TGTGCCAGCATCCATCCAGGGGGCGGCTACACCTTC. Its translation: CASIHPGGGYTF.

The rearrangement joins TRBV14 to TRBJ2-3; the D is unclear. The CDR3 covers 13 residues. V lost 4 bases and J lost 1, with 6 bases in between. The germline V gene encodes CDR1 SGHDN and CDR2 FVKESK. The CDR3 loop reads CASSPHGTDTQYF. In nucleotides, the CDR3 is TGTGCCAGCAGCCCCCATGGCACAGATACGCAGTATTTT.

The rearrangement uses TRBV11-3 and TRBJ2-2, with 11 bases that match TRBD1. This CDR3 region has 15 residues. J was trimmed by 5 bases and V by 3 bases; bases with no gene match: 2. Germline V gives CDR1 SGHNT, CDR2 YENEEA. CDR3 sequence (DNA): TGTGCCAGCAGCTTTGGGACAGGGGGGACCGGGGAGCTGTTTTTT. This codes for CASSFGTGGTGELFF.

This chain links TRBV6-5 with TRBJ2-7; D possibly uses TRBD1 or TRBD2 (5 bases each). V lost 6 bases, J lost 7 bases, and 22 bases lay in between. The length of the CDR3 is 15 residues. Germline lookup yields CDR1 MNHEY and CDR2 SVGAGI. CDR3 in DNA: TGTGCCAGCAGGGGGGTGGTGGGAGCAGTCTTTGAGCAGTACTTC. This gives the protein CASRGVVGAVFEQYF.

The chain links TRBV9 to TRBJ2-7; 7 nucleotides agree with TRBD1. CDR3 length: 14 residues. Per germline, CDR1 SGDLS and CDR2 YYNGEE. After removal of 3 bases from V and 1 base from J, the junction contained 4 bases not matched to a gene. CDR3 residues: CASSETGISYEQYF. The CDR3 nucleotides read TGTGCCAGCAGCGAGACAGGGATATCCTACGAGCAGTACTTC.

CDR3 in DNA: TGTGCCACCAGCAGGGACAGGGGGCAATACACCGGGGAGCTGTTTTTT. Encoded protein: CATSRDRGQYTGELFF. The rearrangement joins TRBV15 to TRBJ2-2, with 11 nucleotides matching TRBD1. CDR3 size: 16 residues. Germline CDR1 reads LNHNV; CDR2 reads YYDKDF (reference sequence). The trim removed 3 bases at V and 3 bases at J, leaving 3 bases unmatched.

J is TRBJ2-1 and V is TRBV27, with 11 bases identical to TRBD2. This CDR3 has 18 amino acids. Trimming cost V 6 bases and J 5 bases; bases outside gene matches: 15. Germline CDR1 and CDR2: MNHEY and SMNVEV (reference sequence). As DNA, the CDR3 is TGTGCCAGCAGCCCCGCACCTCTAATAGCGGGGGGGAACAATGAGCAGTTCTTC. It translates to CASSPAPLIAGGNNEQFF.

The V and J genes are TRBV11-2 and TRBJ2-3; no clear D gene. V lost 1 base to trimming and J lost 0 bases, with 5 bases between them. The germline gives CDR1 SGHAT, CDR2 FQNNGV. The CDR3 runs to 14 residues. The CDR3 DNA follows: TGTGCCAGCAGCTTAGGAATTAGCACAGATACGCAGTATTTT. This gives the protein CASSLGISTDTQYF.

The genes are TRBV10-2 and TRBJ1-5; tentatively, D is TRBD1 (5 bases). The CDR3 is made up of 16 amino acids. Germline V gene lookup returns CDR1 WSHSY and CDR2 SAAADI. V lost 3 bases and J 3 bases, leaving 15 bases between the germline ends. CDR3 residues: CASSEILGAVNQPQHF. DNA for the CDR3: TGCGCCAGCAGTGAAATATTAGGGGCCGTCAATCAGCCCCAGCATTTT.

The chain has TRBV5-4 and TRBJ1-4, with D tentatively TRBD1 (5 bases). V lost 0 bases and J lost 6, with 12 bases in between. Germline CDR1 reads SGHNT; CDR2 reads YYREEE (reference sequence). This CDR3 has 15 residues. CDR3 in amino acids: CASSLAVGTDEKLFF. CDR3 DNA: TGTGCCAGCAGCTTGGCAGTAGGGACGGATGAAAAACTGTTTTTT.

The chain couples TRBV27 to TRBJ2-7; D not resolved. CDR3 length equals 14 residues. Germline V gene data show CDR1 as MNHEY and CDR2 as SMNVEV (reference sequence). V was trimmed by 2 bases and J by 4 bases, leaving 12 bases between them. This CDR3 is CASSLVGYGYEQYF. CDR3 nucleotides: TGTGCCAGCAGTTTAGTAGGGTACGGATACGAGCAGTACTTC.

As DNA, the CDR3 is TGCAGCGTTGAAGATTTCGGGGACACTTCTAACTATGGCTACACCTTC. Its translation is CSVEDFGDTSNYGYTF. V and J are TRBV29-1 and TRBJ1-2, with D possibly being TRBD1 (6 bases). V lost 0 bases, J lost 0 bases, and 14 bases lay in between. This CDR3 has 16 amino acids. The germline V gene has CDR1 SQVTM and CDR2 ANQGSEA. Drawing the rest from reference TRBV29-1 and TRBJ1-2, the complete variable domain is SAVISQKPSRDICQRGTSLTIQCQVDSQVTMMFWYRQQPGQSLTLIATANQGSEATYESGFVIDKFPISRPNLTFSTLTVSNMSPEDSSIYLCSVEDFGDTSNYGYTFGSGTRLTVV.

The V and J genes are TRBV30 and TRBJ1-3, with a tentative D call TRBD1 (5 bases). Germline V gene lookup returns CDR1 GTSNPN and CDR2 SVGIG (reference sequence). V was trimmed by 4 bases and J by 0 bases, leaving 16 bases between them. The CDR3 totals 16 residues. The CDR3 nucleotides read TGTGCCTGGAATCGGGGCTATGAGGGCTCTGGAAACACCATATATTTT. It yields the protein CAWNRGYEGSGNTIYF. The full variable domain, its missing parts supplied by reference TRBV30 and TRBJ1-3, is SQTIHQWPATLVQPVGSPLSLECTVEGTSNPNLYWYRQAAGRGLQLLFYSVGIGQISSEVPQNLSASRPQDRQFILSSKKLLLSDSGFYLCAWNRGYEGSGNTIYFGEGSWLTVV.

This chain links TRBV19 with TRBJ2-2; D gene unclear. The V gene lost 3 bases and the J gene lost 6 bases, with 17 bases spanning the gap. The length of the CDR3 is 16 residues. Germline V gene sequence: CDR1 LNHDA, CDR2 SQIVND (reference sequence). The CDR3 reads CASSMVVPPPAGELFF. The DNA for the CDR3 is TGTGCCAGTAGTATGGTGGTCCCCCCTCCGGCCGGGGAGCTGTTTTTT.

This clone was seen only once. CDR3 protein: CASSEDQTGGKSEAFF. For the CDR3, the DNA is TGTGCCAGCAGTGAGGACCAGACAGGGGGCAAGTCTGAAGCTTTCTTT. This rearrangement joins TRBV6-1 to TRBJ1-1; 10 nucleotides agree with TRBD1. The V gene end was trimmed by 3 bases and the J gene end by 6 bases; junction bases not matched to a gene: 10. The CDR3 is made up of 16 amino acids. Germline V gene data show CDR1 as MNHNS and CDR2 as SASEGT.